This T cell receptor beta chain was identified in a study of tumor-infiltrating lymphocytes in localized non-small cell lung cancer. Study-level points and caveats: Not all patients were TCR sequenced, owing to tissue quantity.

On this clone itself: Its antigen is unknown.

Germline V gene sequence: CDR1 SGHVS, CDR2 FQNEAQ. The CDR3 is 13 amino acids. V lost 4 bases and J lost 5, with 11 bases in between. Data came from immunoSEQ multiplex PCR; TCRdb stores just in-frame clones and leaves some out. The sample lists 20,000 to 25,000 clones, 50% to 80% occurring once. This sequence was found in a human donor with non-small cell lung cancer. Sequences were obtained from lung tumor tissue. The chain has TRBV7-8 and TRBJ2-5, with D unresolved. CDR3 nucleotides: TGTGCCAGCAGCTCCTATTTACGGGAGACCCAGTACTTC. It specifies CASSSYLRETQYF.